A single sample is the source of the 14 T cell receptor beta chains below, sequenced in a study of immune cell composition in non-small cell lung cancer. The data were produced by immunoSEQ multiplex PCR, yet TCRdb's version contains in-frame clones alone and is incomplete. Of thousands of clones in the sample, roughly 70% were seen once. Material for sequencing was lung tumor tissue. These receptors all come from a human donor with non-small cell lung cancer.

The rearrangement uses TRBV5-1 and TRBJ2-3; 8 positions agree with TRBD2. This CDR3 has 16 amino acids. CDR1 is SGHRS, CDR2 YFSETQ, per germline. Trimming at V came to 4 bases and at J to 0 bases, leaving 7 bases not matched to a gene. The CDR3 nucleotides are TGCGCCAGCAGCCCCCTCCGGGGGGGAAGCACAGATACGCAGTATTTT. Translated: CASSPLRGGSTDTQYF.

By frequency in the sample, this clone is medium-sized. This chain uses TRBV5-8 with TRBJ1-2, with 8 positions matching TRBD1. Germline-derived CDR1 and CDR2 are SGHTS and YDEGEE. There are 13 residues in the CDR3. The V segment lost 4 bases and the J segment 6 bases; nucleotides outside the gene matches: 5. CDR3 DNA sequence: TGTGCCAGCAGCCGGACAGGGAAAGATGGCTACACCTTC. Its protein product is CASSRTGKDGYTF.

This clone was observed a single time. The chain employs TRBV7-2 and TRBJ2-1; TRBD1 agrees at 7 bases. The CDR3 is 13 amino acids. The germline CDR1 and CDR2 sequences are SGHTA and FQGNSA. The V and J ends lost 6 bases and 9 bases, in that order; junction bases with no gene match: 8. The CDR3 DNA reads as TGTGCCAGCAGGGGACAGCCCGTCGGTGAGCAGTTCTTC. Its translation is CASRGQPVGEQFF. The whole variable domain, filled in from reference TRBV7-2 and TRBJ2-1, reads GAGVSQSPSNKVTEKGKDVELRCDPISGHTALYWYRQSLGQGLEFLIYFQGNSAPDKSGLPSDRFSAERTGGSVSTLTIQRTQQEDSAVYLCASRGQPVGEQFFGPGTRLTVL.

This chain uses TRBV28 with TRBJ1-2, with D maybe TRBD1 (6 bases). Germline-derived CDR1 and CDR2 are MDHEN and SYDVKM. The CDR3 is made up of 13 amino acids. The ends were cut back, 3 bases at V and 1 base at J, with 6 bases in the middle. CDR3 amino acids: CASSLGHNYGYTF. As DNA, the CDR3 is TGTGCCAGCAGTTTGGGACATAACTATGGCTACACCTTC.

This sequence joins TRBV6-5 and TRBJ2-1, with TRBD2 identical over 7 bases. Germline V gives CDR1 MNHEY, CDR2 SVGAGI. V lost 1 base, J lost 7 bases, and 4 bases stayed unmatched. The CDR3 is 14 residues long. This CDR3 reads CASSYFPGGNEQFF. DNA of the CDR3: TGTGCCAGCAGTTACTTCCCCGGGGGGAATGAGCAGTTCTTC.

The chain combines TRBV7-2 with TRBJ2-5, with 9 bases lining up with TRBD1. The CDR3 is 14 residues long. Unmatched junction bases numbered 5, after V lost 3 bases and J lost 6 bases. Germline CDR1 SGHTA, CDR2 FQGNSA. CDR3 protein: CASSFTGGGQTQYF. CDR3 DNA: TGTGCCAGCAGCTTCACAGGGGGCGGGCAGACCCAGTACTTC.

This clone counts as medium-sized. The rearrangement links TRBV30 to TRBJ2-1; 9 nucleotides align to TRBD1. Germline V lookup: CDR1 GTSNPN, CDR2 SVGIG (reference sequence). V lost 3 bases, J lost 4 bases, and 1 base stayed unmatched. The CDR3 covers 13 residues. CDR3 coding DNA: TGTGCCTGGAGGACAGGGGGGTACAATGAGCAGTTCTTC. It specifies CAWRTGGYNEQFF. Variable domain in full (rest from reference TRBV30 and TRBJ2-1): SQTIHQWPATLVQPVGSPLSLECTVEGTSNPNLYWYRQAAGRGLQLLFYSVGIGQISSEVPQNLSASRPQDRQFILSSKKLLLSDSGFYLCAWRTGGYNEQFFGPGTRLTVL.

This chain links TRBV19 with TRBJ2-1; 11 bases map to TRBD2. The germline V gene encodes CDR1 LNHDA and CDR2 SQIVND (reference sequence). Trimming at V came to 6 bases and at J to 3 bases, leaving 10 bases not matched to a gene. The CDR3 has 17 amino acids. The CDR3 reads CASSLRTSGYLYNEQFF. The DNA for the CDR3 is TGTGCCAGTAGCCTAAGGACTAGCGGGTACCTCTACAATGAGCAGTTCTTC.

This clone was detected only a few times. The CDR3 region has the DNA TGTGCCAGCAGTCAGCTAGGACAGGGGGGACAGCCCCAGCATTTT. Translated, it gives CASSQLGQGGQPQHF. This sequence joins TRBV28 and TRBJ1-5, with 10 bases identical to TRBD1. Looked up from germline, CDR1 is MDHEN and CDR2 is SYDVKM. The CDR3 loop spans 15 amino acids. V dropped 5 bases and J dropped 7; count of bases not matched to a gene: 8.

V usage is TRBV15 and J usage is TRBJ1-2, with TRBD1 matching over 7 bases. Losses at the gene ends were 4 bases for V and 4 bases for J; bases not matched to a gene: 6. The CDR3 length is 14 residues. Germline V lookup: CDR1 LNHNV, CDR2 YYDKDF (reference sequence). The CDR3 protein is CATSNRGGFYGYTF. The CDR3, as DNA: TGTGCCACCAGCAACAGGGGCGGCTTCTATGGCTACACCTTC.

This rearrangement joins TRBV18 to TRBJ2-3, with 7 bases matching TRBD2. V lost 4 bases to trimming and J lost 3 bases; unmatched junction nucleotides: 10. The CDR3 contains 16 residues. The germline CDR1 and CDR2 sequences are KGHSH and LQKENI. CDR3 residues: CASSHGLDQHTDTQYF. Here the CDR3 DNA reads TGTGCCAGCTCACACGGACTAGACCAACATACAGATACGCAGTATTTT.

About this clone: A junction boundary mismatches the germline segment, possibly from a read error. CDR3 loop: CASSLIDMNTGAFF. As DNA, the CDR3 is TGTGCCAGCAGCTTGATAGACATGAACACTGGAGCTTTCTTT. The V gene is TRBV5-4, the J gene TRBJ1-1; D not resolved. CDR1 is SGHNT and CDR2 is YYREEE in the germline V gene (reference sequence). The CDR3 runs to 14 residues. Full variable domain (outside the CDR3, taken from reference TRBV5-4 and TRBJ1-1): ETGVTQSPTHLIKTRGQQVTLRCSSQSGHNTVSWYQQALGQGPQFIFQYYREEENGRGNFPPRFSGLQFPNYSSELNVNALELDDSALYLCASSLIDMNTGAFFGQGTRLTVV.

In nucleotides, the CDR3 is TGCGCCAGCAGCTCACGACCTAGCGGGGCATACAATGAGCAGTTCTTC. Its protein is CASSSRPSGAYNEQFF. The V gene is TRBV5-1, the J gene TRBJ2-1, with TRBD2 identical over 9 bases. The CDR3 runs 16 residues. Germline V gives CDR1 SGHRS, CDR2 YFSETQ. After removal of 3 bases from V and 4 bases from J, the junction contained 8 bases not matched to a gene.

This clone is a singleton in its sample. The rearrangement links TRBV11-2 to TRBJ2-1, with TRBD1 as a possible D gene (6 bases). This CDR3 is built from 13 residues. Trimming took 5 bases from V and 7 from J, leaving 12 bases between them. The germline V gene encodes CDR1 SGHAT and CDR2 FQNNGV. The CDR3, as DNA: TGTGCCAGCAGCCACGGGACAAGGAATGAGCAGTTCTTC. It translates to CASSHGTRNEQFF. Based on the CDR3 plus reference TRBV11-2 and TRBJ2-1, the full variable domain is EAGVAQSPRYKIIEKRQSVAFWCNPISGHATLYWYQQILGQGPKLLIQFQNNGVVDDSQLPKDRFSAERLKGVDSTLKIQPAKLEDSAVYLCASSHGTRNEQFFGPGTRLTVL.